This entry lists 10 T cell receptor beta chains sequenced from one sample in a study of identical twins. TCRdb passed the 5' RACE reads through MiXCR, listing each CDR3 protein once. The sample comprises approximately 470,000 distinct CDR3 sequences, around 14% of which are singletons, and roughly 0.5% rests with the top ten. The data were also submitted as part of a second study, on yellow fever vaccine responses in identical twins.

Specimen: CD4+ T cells sorted from blood. All receptors come from a woman between 18 and 29 years old in good health.

The CDR3 bases are TGCAGCGCTGTAGACCTAGCTCTCACAGATACGCAGTATTTT. Its protein product is CSAVDLALTDTQYF. The chain combines TRBV29-1 with TRBJ2-3; D is perhaps TRBD2 (5 bases). The CDR3 sequence is 14 residues long. V lost 7 bases and J lost 2, with 16 bases in between. Germline CDR1 is SQVTM and CDR2 is ANQGSEA.

This clonotype has more than one count but fewer than ten. The CDR3 nucleotides are TGTGCCAGCATTGGCAGGAGCGGATACGAGCAGTACTTC. Residues: CASIGRSGYEQYF. The rearrangement uses TRBV6-2 or TRBV6-3 and TRBJ2-7; tentatively, D is TRBD2 (5 bases). This CDR3 spans 13 amino acids. V gave up 7 bases and J gave up 4 bases, with 14 bases separating them. Germline values: CDR1 MNHEY, CDR2 SVGEGT.

This clonotype turned up a few times. The CDR3 region has the DNA TGTGCCAGCAACAACCAGGGGGGTGCAACTAATGAAAAACTGTTTTTT. As protein: CASNNQGGATNEKLFF. The V gene is TRBV5-6, the J gene TRBJ1-4; the match to TRBD1 covers 7 bases. CDR3 length equals 16 residues. CDR1 and CDR2 from the germline V gene are SGHDT and YYEEEE. Losses at the gene ends were 6 bases for V and 0 bases for J; bases not matched to a gene: 8.

This rearrangement joins TRBV29-1 to TRBJ2-5, with 8 bases that match TRBD2. V lost 3 bases and J lost 5; bases outside the gene matches: 11. Germline loops: CDR1 SQVTM, CDR2 ANQGSEA. The CDR3 consists of 15 residues. CDR3 sequence (DNA): TGCAGCGTTGATTGGAGCGGGGGAGGTGGGGAGACCCAGTACTTC. It translates to CSVDWSGGGGETQYF.

The chain links TRBV6-1 to TRBJ2-7, with D perhaps being TRBD1 or TRBD2 (5 bases each). The CDR3 spans 15 residues. Trimming removed 3 bases at V and 4 bases at J, with 16 bases between. CDR1 and CDR2 from the germline V gene are MNHNS and SASEGT. CDR3 DNA: TGTGCCAGCAGTGATACGCCGGGGACCCTATACGAGCAGTACTTC. Translated, it gives CASSDTPGTLYEQYF.

The chain is built from TRBV27 and TRBJ1-1; 7 bases align to TRBD1. Germline loops: CDR1 MNHEY, CDR2 SMNVEV (reference sequence). The CDR3 has 15 amino acids. V was pared by 4 bases and J by 3 bases, with 8 bases of the junction left unmatched. Here the CDR3 reads CASSSDRAKYTEAFF. CDR3 nucleotide sequence: TGTGCCAGCAGTTCTGACAGGGCGAAGTACACTGAAGCTTTCTTT.

This clonotype was seen only a few times. The rearrangement joins TRBV5-6 to TRBJ1-1; 7 bases are shared with TRBD1. CDR3 length equals 16 residues. Germline V lookup: CDR1 SGHDT, CDR2 YYEEEE. V was clipped by 1 base and J by 4 bases; unmatched bases: 10. The CDR3 DNA sequence: TGTGCCAGCAGCTTGAACAGGGGTCGGATTGGCACTGAAGCTTTCTTT. It translates to CASSLNRGRIGTEAFF.

The rearrangement joins TRBV28 to TRBJ2-7, with D uncertain. This CDR3 is built from 12 residues. The germline V gene encodes CDR1 MDHEN and CDR2 SYDVKM. V was pared by 8 bases and J by 3 bases, with 11 bases between. CDR3 loop: CASQALGYEQYF. DNA for the CDR3: TGTGCCAGCCAAGCTCTAGGCTACGAGCAGTACTTC.

The V and J genes are TRBV3-1 and TRBJ1-1; TRBD1 is a possible D gene (5 bases). The CDR3 runs to 14 residues. V was trimmed by 4 bases and J by 1 base, leaving 10 bases between them. Germline lookup yields CDR1 LGHDT and CDR2 YNNKEL (reference sequence). DNA of the CDR3: TGTGCCAGCAGCCGGAGAGGACAGAACACTGAAGCTTTCTTT. Translated: CASSRRGQNTEAFF.

The rearrangement links TRBV6-1 to TRBJ2-5, with TRBD1 matching over 11 bases. Germline V lookup: CDR1 MNHNS, CDR2 SASEGT. The CDR3 runs 14 residues. J was trimmed by 5 bases and V by 6 bases; bases with no gene match: 5. CDR3 residues: CASRAGQGGETQYF. CDR3 sequence (DNA): TGTGCCAGCAGGGCGGGACAGGGGGGGGAGACCCAGTACTTC.